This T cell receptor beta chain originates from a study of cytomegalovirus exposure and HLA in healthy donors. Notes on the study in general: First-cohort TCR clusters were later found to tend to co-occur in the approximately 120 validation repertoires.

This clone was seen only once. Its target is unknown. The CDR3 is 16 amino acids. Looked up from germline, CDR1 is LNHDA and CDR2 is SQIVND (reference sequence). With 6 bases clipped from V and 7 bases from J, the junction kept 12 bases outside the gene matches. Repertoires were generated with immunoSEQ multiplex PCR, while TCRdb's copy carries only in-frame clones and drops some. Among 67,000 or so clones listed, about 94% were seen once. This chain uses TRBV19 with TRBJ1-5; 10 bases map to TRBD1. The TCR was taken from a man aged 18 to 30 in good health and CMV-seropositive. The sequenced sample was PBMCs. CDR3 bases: TGTGCCAGTAGCTCCCTCCCGGGACAGGGGCGGCAGCCCCAGCATTTT. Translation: CASSSLPGQGRQPQHF. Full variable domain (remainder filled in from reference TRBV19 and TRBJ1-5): DGGITQSPKYLFRKEGQNVTLSCEQNLNHDAMYWYRQDPGQGLRLIYYSQIVNDFQKGDIAEGYSVSREKKESFPLTVTSAQKNPTAFYLCASSSLPGQGRQPQHFGDGTRLSIL.